The 3 T cell receptor beta chains given below trace back to one sample, sequenced in a study of T cells in localized non-small cell lung cancer. The protocol was immunoSEQ multiplex PCR, while the TCRdb copy is restricted to in-frame clones and leaves out a portion. This sample yields about 78,000 clones, of which roughly 81% are seen a single time; under 3.5% belongs to the top ten. This sample comprised peripheral blood, obtained before any cancer treatment. Receptor source: a man between 40 and 69 years old with stage I lung adenocarcinoma.

This clone was counted a few times. The genes are TRBV5-3 and TRBJ1-5; D is possibly TRBD1 (5 bases). TRBV5-3 carries the ORF label, with uncertain function. The CDR3 extends over 16 amino acids. V was trimmed by 4 bases and J by 6 bases, leaving 20 bases between them. DNA for the CDR3: TGTGCCAGAAGCCGTTCTGGGCGGGGACGAAGTCAGCCCCAGCATTTT. Translating gives CARSRSGRGRSQPQHF.

This chain joins TRBV4-1 and TRBJ1-2; no firm D call. V lost 0 bases to trimming and J lost 0 bases, with 11 bases between them. Germline V gives CDR1 MGHRA, CDR2 YSYEKL. CDR3 length: 16 residues. CDR3 coding DNA: TGCGCCAGCAGCCAAGATTCCCGGGAGACTAACTATGGCTACACCTTC. Translation: CASSQDSRETNYGYTF.

This sequence joins TRBV7-9 and TRBJ2-3, with TRBD1 identical over 9 bases. Germline V CDR1 and CDR2: SEHNR, FQNEAQ (reference sequence). This CDR3 region has 18 residues. V was pared by 2 bases and J by 0 bases, with 9 bases of the junction left unmatched. DNA for the CDR3: TGTGCCAGCAGCTTACCCCTTGGACAGGGGATCAGCACAGATACGCAGTATTTT. Amino acids: CASSLPLGQGISTDTQYF.